A selection of T cell receptor beta chains follows, all from one sample in a study of T cells in Graves' hyperthyroidism and ophthalmopathy. MiXCR, run by TCRdb on the multiplex PCR reads, gives a single entry per CDR3 protein. The table shows about 700,000 distinct CDR3 sequences, with just under 45% occurring only once. Sequencing input: peripheral blood or thyroid tissue (not recorded which). Source of these receptors: an adult man with Graves' disease, either hyperthyroidism or ophthalmopathy (not recorded which). The CDR3 runs from the conserved cysteine through the conserved F or W.

v_call	j_call	cdr3_aa
TRBV6-5	TRBJ2-5	CASSPQGWEETQYF
TRBV7-6	TRBJ2-5	CASRPWTTQETQYF
TRBV13	TRBJ1-4	CASSQDGTGAEKLFF
TRBV7-9	TRBJ1-4	CASSSKGVF
TRBV12-3/TRBV12-4	TRBJ1-1	CASSTWNAEAFF
TRBV29-1	TRBJ2-2	CSGGTGGELFF
TRBV5-1	TRBJ1-1	CASSRTGAATEAFF
TRBV5-1	TRBJ2-5	CASSTQGYGETQYF
TRBV20-1	TRBJ2-5	CSAAGTSGGETQYF
TRBV29-1	TRBJ1-4	CSVGDRGTNEKLFF
TRBV7-8	TRBJ1-1	CASSPNGNTEAFF
TRBV25-1	TRBJ1-2	CAGSIAGGGNYGYTF
TRBV7-8	TRBJ2-7	CASSSLENEQYF
TRBV4-1	TRBJ1-1	CASSQTYMNTEAFF
TRBV7-8	TRBJ2-7	CASSLSGRANEQYF
TRBV10-3	TRBJ1-1	CAISDINGAKDTEAFF
TRBV6-1	TRBJ2-3	CASRTDRASTDTQYF
TRBV6-6	TRBJ2-7	CASSYPGTGNEQYF
TRBV7-6	TRBJ2-7	CANSSPPGGSYEQYF
TRBV2	TRBJ1-5	CASSGAGRNQPQHF
TRBV7-2	TRBJ1-4	CASSEAAGTVKLFF
TRBV24-1	TRBJ1-3	CATSDPRDSSSGNTIYF
TRBV7-2	TRBJ1-1	CASSFRNMNTEAFF
TRBV29-1	TRBJ1-3	CSVLGTATGNTIYF
TRBV7-9	TRBJ1-1	CASVKNTEAFF
TRBV12-3/TRBV12-4	TRBJ2-7	CASSVREPYEQYF